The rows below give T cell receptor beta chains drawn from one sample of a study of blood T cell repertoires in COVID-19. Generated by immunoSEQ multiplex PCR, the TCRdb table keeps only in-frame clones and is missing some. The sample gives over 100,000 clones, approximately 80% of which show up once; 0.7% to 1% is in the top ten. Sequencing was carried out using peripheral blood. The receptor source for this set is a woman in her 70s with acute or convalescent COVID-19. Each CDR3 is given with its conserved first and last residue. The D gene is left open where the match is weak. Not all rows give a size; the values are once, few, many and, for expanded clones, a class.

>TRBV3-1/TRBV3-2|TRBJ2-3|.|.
CASSQGTGKTDTQYF
TGTGCCAGCAGCCAAGGAACGGGTAAAACAGATACGCAGTATTTT
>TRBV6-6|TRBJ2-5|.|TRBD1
CASSYGTGEETQYF
TGTGCCAGCAGTTACGGGACAGGAGAAGAGACCCAGTACTTC
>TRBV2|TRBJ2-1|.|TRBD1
CATGQIYNEQFF
TGTGCCACGGGACAGATCTACAATGAGCAGTTCTTC
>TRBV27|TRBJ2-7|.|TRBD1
CASSFMTGQYYEQYF
TGTGCCAGCAGTTTTATGACAGGGCAATACTACGAGCAGTACTTC
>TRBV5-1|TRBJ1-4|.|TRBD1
CASSLGQGLSLATNEKLFF
TGCGCCAGCAGCTTAGGACAGGGCCTCTCTCTTGCAACTAATGAAAAACTGTTTTTT
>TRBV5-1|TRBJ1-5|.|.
CASSLDSRSDQPQHF
TGCGCCAGCAGCTTGGACAGCAGGTCGGATCAGCCCCAGCATTTT
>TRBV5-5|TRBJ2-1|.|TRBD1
CASSFTGGSYNEQFF
TGTGCCAGCAGCTTCACAGGGGGCTCCTACAATGAGCAGTTCTTC
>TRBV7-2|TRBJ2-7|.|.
CASSLASSKSYEQYF
TGTGCCAGCAGCTTAGCTAGCTCGAAGTCCTACGAGCAGTACTTC
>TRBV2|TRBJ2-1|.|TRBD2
CASSERGLAGDEQFF
TGTGCCAGCAGTGAACGGGGCCTGGCGGGGGATGAGCAGTTCTTC
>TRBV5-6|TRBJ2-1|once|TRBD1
CASSLETGGAVQFF
TGTGCCAGCAGCTTGGAGACAGGGGGCGCGGTGCAGTTCTTC
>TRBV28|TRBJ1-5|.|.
CASSPRENQPQHF
TGTGCCAGCAGCCCTCGGGAGAATCAGCCCCAGCATTTT
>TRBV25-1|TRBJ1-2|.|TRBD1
CASSEGRDRGKGYTF
TGTGCCAGCAGTGAGGGCCGGGACAGGGGAAAAGGCTACACCTTC
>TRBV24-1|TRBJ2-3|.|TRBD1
CATSATQTGADADTQYF
TGTGCCACCAGTGCTACCCAGACAGGGGCGGACGCAGATACGCAGTATTTT
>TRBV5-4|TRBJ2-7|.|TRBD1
CASRMDRGGEQYF
TGTGCCAGCAGGATGGACAGGGGGGGCGAGCAGTACTTC
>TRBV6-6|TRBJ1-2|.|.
CASRTGLGGYTF
TGTGCCAGCCGCACGGGGTTAGGTGGCTACACCTTC
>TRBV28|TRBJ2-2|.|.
CASSFLDRNTGELFF
TGTGCCAGCAGTTTTCTGGACAGGAACACCGGGGAGCTGTTTTTT
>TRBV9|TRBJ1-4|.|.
CASSLRVPEREKLFF
TGTGCCAGCAGCCTCCGGGTCCCAGAACGTGAAAAACTGTTTTTT
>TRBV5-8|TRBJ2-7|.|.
CASSPRSYEQYF
TGTGCCAGCAGCCCCCGCTCCTACGAGCAGTACTTC
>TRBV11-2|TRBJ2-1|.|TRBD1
CASSLDLRGPNEQFF
TGTGCCAGCAGCTTAGATCTTAGGGGGCCGAATGAGCAGTTCTTC
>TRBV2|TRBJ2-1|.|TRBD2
CASSLLAGDNNEQFF
TGTGCCAGCAGTTTGCTGGCGGGAGATAACAATGAGCAGTTCTTC
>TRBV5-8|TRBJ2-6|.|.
CASNWAGAGANVLTF
TGTGCCAGCAACTGGGCAGGGGCTGGGGCCAACGTCCTGACTTTC
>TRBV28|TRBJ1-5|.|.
CASLGGGNQPQHF
TGTGCCAGCCTAGGCGGGGGAAATCAGCCCCAGCATTTT
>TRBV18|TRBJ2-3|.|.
CASSPPGIDTQYF
TGTGCCAGCTCCCCCCCAGGGATAGATACGCAGTATTTT
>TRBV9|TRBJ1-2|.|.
CASSVDPAGRVNYGYTF
TGTGCCAGCAGCGTAGATCCGGCGGGGAGGGTTAACTATGGCTACACCTTC
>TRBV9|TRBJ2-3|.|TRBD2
CASSQGSGGFSTDTQYF
TGTGCCAGCAGCCAAGGTAGCGGGGGGTTTAGCACAGATACGCAGTATTTT
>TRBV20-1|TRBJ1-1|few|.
CSASPGVNTEAFF
TGCAGTGCAAGTCCGGGGGTGAACACTGAAGCTTTCTTT
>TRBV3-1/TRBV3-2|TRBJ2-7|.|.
CASSQDPSSHEQYF
TGTGCCAGCAGCCAAGACCCTAGCAGTCACGAGCAGTACTTC
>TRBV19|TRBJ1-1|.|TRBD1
CATWGTGAFF
TGTGCCACCTGGGGGACAGGGGCTTTCTTT
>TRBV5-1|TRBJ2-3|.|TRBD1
CASSLEPAGGPSTDTQYF
TGCGCCAGCAGCTTGGAACCGGCAGGGGGCCCTAGCACAGATACGCAGTATTTT
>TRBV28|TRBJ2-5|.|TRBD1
CASSGGVAGGSETQYF
TGTGCCAGCAGTGGCGGTGTTGCAGGGGGAAGTGAGACCCAGTACTTC
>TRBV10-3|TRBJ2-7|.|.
CAIGSGPSYEQYF
TGTGCCATCGGGAGCGGGCCCTCCTACGAGCAGTACTTC
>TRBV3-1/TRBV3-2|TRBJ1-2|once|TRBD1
CASSLGAPGQAGYGYTF
TGTGCCAGCAGCCTCGGCGCCCCCGGACAGGCAGGATATGGCTACACCTTC
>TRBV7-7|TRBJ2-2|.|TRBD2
CASSDGTSWNTGELFF
TGTGCCAGCAGCGACGGGACTAGTTGGAACACCGGGGAGCTGTTTTTT
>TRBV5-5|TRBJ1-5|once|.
CASSPDRNQPQHF
TGTGCCAGCAGCCCCGACAGAAATCAGCCCCAGCATTTT
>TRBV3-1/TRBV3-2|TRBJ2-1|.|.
CASSQGRGPHNEQFF
TGTGCCAGCAGCCAAGGGCGGGGGCCCCACAATGAGCAGTTCTTC
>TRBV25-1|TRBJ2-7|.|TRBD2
CASSEWGGNYEQYF
TGTGCCAGCAGTGAATGGGGGGGGAATTACGAGCAGTACTTC
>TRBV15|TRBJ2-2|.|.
CATQGGTNLNTGELFF
TGTGCCACCCAGGGCGGGACCAACCTTAACACCGGGGAGCTGTTTTTT
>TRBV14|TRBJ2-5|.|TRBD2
CASSGLAGQETQYF
TGTGCCAGTAGTGGACTAGCGGGCCAAGAGACCCAGTACTTC
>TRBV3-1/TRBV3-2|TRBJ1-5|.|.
CASSQGPDQPQHF
TGTGCCAGCAGCCAAGGTCCCGATCAGCCCCAGCATTTT
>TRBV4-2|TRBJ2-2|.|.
CASRVTGGELFF
TGTGCCAGCAGGGTGACAGGAGGGGAGCTGTTTTTT
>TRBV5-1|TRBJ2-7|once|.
CASSWTGYEQYF
TGCGCCAGCAGCTGGACTGGCTACGAGCAGTACTTC
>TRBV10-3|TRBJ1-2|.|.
CAISERGDDYTF
TGTGCCATCAGTGAGCGGGGTGATGACTACACCTTC
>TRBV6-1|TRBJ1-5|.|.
CASSEAGGSGQPQHF
TGTGCCAGCAGTGAAGCGGGCGGGAGCGGACAGCCCCAGCATTTT